Only a few counts were recorded for the clone carrying this TCR beta chain. The use of a sample-barcoded 5' primer and a J-beta primer mix characterized a second PCR of about 7 to 12 cycles. A 12-random-nucleotide template-switch adaptor tagged each cDNA molecule. Any given sample supplied a minimum of 2.5 million CDR3-containing paired-end reads. TCRdb re-derived calls from the 5' RACE reads in MiXCR, one entry per CDR3 protein. The sample has nearly 1 million distinct CDR3 sequences, roughly half seen once. These data come from a study of blood T cells in healthy people across ages. Germline-derived CDR1 and CDR2 are SEHNR and FQNEAQ (reference sequence). The V end was cut by 5 bases, the J end by 4 bases, with 9 bases between. The length of the CDR3 is 13 residues.

Material: blood. The genes are TRBV7-9 and TRBJ2-1; D call uncertain. The receptor was derived from a woman aged 60-75 years in good health. CDR3: CASSQRDYNEQFF. DNA of the CDR3: TGTGCCAGCAGCCAACGAGATTACAATGAGCAGTTCTTC.